The 14 T cell receptor beta chains below come from one sample, sequenced in a study of cytomegalovirus exposure and HLA in healthy donors. 13 Jbeta primers and 60 Vbeta primers were used for the PCR. Here immunoSEQ multiplex PCR was the method, and the copy in TCRdb shows in-frame clones only, minus some. The sample records some 150,000 clones, 60% to 85% being singletons. What was sequenced was PBMCs. These receptors all stem from a female donor in good health and CMV-seropositive.

This clone was detected only once. The V call is TRBV6-1, the J call TRBJ1-2; no clear D gene. The CDR3 is 12 residues long. Germline V gene lookup returns CDR1 MNHNS and CDR2 SASEGT. V was pared by 10 bases and J by 5 bases, with 14 bases between. CDR3 sequence: CATYAQEYGYTF. DNA of the CDR3: TGTGCCACCTATGCCCAAGAGTATGGCTACACCTTC.

V and J are TRBV27 and TRBJ1-1; no clear D gene. CDR1 and CDR2 (germline): MNHEY, SMNVEV (reference sequence). V was cut by 2 bases and J by 1 base, with 11 bases left in between. This CDR3 is built from 15 residues. This CDR3 reads CASSLGRIQNTEAFF. The DNA of the CDR3 is TGTGCCAGCAGTTTAGGCAGGATCCAGAACACTGAAGCTTTCTTT.

V usage is TRBV28 and J usage is TRBJ2-5, with a weak D call TRBD2 (6 bases). The V end lost 4 bases, the J end lost 5 bases, and 11 bases lay between the germline ends. The germline V gene encodes CDR1 MDHEN and CDR2 SYDVKM. CDR3 length equals 13 residues. CDR3: CASSSAGRETQYF. CDR3 sequence (DNA): TGTGCCAGCAGTTCGGCGGGGAGGGAGACCCAGTACTTC. Together with reference TRBV28 and TRBJ2-5, the CDR3 gives the full variable domain: DVKVTQSSRYLVKRTGEKVFLECVQDMDHENMFWYRQDPGLGLRLIYFSYDVKMKEKGDIPEGYSVSREKKERFSLILESASTNQTSMYLCASSSAGRETQYFGPGTRLLVL.

The J gene is TRBJ2-7, the V gene TRBV15, with 9 nucleotides matching TRBD1. V dropped 10 bases and J dropped 6; count of bases not matched to a gene: 7. Germline CDR1 is LNHNV and CDR2 is YYDKDF (reference sequence). This CDR3 is 12 amino acids long. The CDR3 sequence is CAIGTGRTEQYF. Written as DNA, the CDR3 is TGTGCCATCGGGACAGGGCGTACCGAGCAGTACTTC.

The CDR3 coding sequence is TGTGCTAGTGGTTATGGGACAGGGGACAAGAATGAGCAGTTCTTC. Translation gives CASGYGTGDKNEQFF. This rearrangement joins TRBV12-5 to TRBJ2-1, with 10 nucleotides matching TRBD1. V gave up 4 bases and J gave up 7 bases; unmatched junction bases: 7. Germline lookup yields CDR1 LGHNT and CDR2 FRNRAP. The CDR3 is made up of 15 amino acids. Together with reference TRBV12-5 and TRBJ2-1, the CDR3 gives the full variable domain: DARVTQTPRHKVTEMGQEVTMRCQPILGHNTVFWYRQTMMQGLELLAYFRNRAPLDDSGMPKDRFSAEMPDATLATLKIQPSEPRDSAVYFCASGYGTGDKNEQFFGPGTRLTVL.

This chain connects TRBV30 to TRBJ1-5, with TRBD1 matching over 8 bases. Germline CDR1 GTSNPN, CDR2 SVGIG (reference sequence). There are 13 residues in the CDR3. The V segment lost 2 bases and the J segment 7 bases; nucleotides outside the gene matches: 4. The DNA of the CDR3 is TGTGCCTGGAGTCGACAGGGGTGGCAGCCCCAGCATTTT. Translation: CAWSRQGWQPQHF.

Written as DNA, the CDR3 is TGCGCCAGCAGCTCAGGGGTTTCGGGTACGGCTTTCTTT. Residues: CASSSGVSGTAFF. The gene calls are TRBV5-1 and TRBJ1-1; a weak D match, TRBD1 (6 bases). Between the trimmed V and J ends, which lost 3 bases and 11 bases, there was a span of 17 bases. CDR1 is SGHRS and CDR2 is YFSETQ in the germline V gene. The CDR3 consists of 13 residues.

This chain links TRBV29-1 with TRBJ2-3; the match to TRBD2 covers 10 bases. The CDR3 loop spans 16 amino acids. The junction had 9 bases not matched to a gene; V was cut back by 0 bases and J by 6 bases. Germline V gene data show CDR1 as SQVTM and CDR2 as ANQGSEA. CDR3 sequence (DNA): TGCAGCGTTGAAGATTCGGGACTAGCGACGTTCGATACGCAGTATTTT. Translating it yields CSVEDSGLATFDTQYF.

The rearrangement uses TRBV7-2 and TRBJ2-5, with D possibly TRBD2 on 6 matching bases. The V end lost 6 bases, the J end lost 2 bases, and 13 bases lay between the germline ends. The germline V gene encodes CDR1 SGHTA and CDR2 FQGNSA. This CDR3 has 14 residues. The CDR3 region has the DNA TGTGCCAGCAGTTTCGGGACTTTACAAGAGACCCAGTACTTC. Translation: CASSFGTLQETQYF. Full variable domain (remainder filled in from reference TRBV7-2 and TRBJ2-5): GAGVSQSPSNKVTEKGKDVELRCDPISGHTALYWYRQSLGQGLEFLIYFQGNSAPDKSGLPSDRFSAERTGGSVSTLTIQRTQQEDSAVYLCASSFGTLQETQYFGPGTRLLVL.

This clone was counted only a few times. Germline and junction disagree at one end, which may indicate a read error. This chain uses TRBV7-9 with TRBJ2-7, with D unclear. The CDR3 sequence is 12 residues long. Germline V gene lookup returns CDR1 SEHNR and CDR2 FQNEAQ (reference sequence). Here the CDR3 reads CSSSLGRYEQYF. The CDR3 DNA sequence: TGTTCCAGCAGCTTAGGCAGGTACGAGCAGTACTTC.

V is TRBV4-2 and J is TRBJ1-1; tentatively, D is TRBD1 (5 bases). CDR3 length: 15 residues. Germline V gene sequence: CDR1 LGHNA, CDR2 YNFKEQ. Trimming took 0 bases from V and 1 from J, leaving 9 bases between them. The CDR3 spells CASSQEQVSNTEAFF. The CDR3, as DNA: TGTGCCAGCAGCCAAGAACAGGTATCGAACACTGAAGCTTTCTTT.

The genes are TRBV9 and TRBJ2-1, with D perhaps TRBD1 (5 bases). V was trimmed by 0 bases and J by 9 bases, leaving 7 bases between them. The CDR3 loop spans 12 amino acids. Germline V gene data show CDR1 as SGDLS and CDR2 as YYNGEE. In DNA, the CDR3 is TGTGCCAGCAGCGTAGCCAGGGTTGAGCAGTTCTTC. This codes for CASSVARVEQFF.

This clone was seen a handful of times. This rearrangement joins TRBV19 to TRBJ2-5, with D tentatively TRBD2 (7 bases). The J call is in doubt because the DNA end fits TRBJ2-7 better. The CDR3 runs to 15 residues. Germline-derived CDR1 and CDR2 are LNHDA and SQIVND (reference sequence). The CDR3 is CASSIDSAGAYEQYF. The CDR3 region has the DNA TGTGCCAGTAGTATAGATTCGGCGGGGGCTTACGAGCAGTACTTC.

The CDR3 DNA follows: TGTGCCAGCAGCTTGGGTCCGCGGGAGGGCTACGAGCAGTACTTC. It is translated as CASSLGPREGYEQYF. V and J are TRBV5-5 and TRBJ2-7; TRBD2 agrees at 9 bases. J lost 3 bases, V lost 0 bases, and 4 bases had no gene match. Germline lookup yields CDR1 SGHKS and CDR2 YYEKEE (reference sequence). The CDR3 length is 15 residues.